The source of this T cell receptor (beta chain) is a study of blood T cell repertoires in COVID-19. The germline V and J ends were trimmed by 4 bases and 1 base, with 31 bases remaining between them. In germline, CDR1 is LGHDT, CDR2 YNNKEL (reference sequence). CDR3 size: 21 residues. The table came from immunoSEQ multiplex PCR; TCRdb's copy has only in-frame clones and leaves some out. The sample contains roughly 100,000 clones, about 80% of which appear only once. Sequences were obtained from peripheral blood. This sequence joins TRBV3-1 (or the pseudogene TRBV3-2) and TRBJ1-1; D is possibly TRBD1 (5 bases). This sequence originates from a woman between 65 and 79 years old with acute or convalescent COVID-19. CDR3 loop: CASSPWGGRSPWTHGNTEAFF. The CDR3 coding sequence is TGTGCCAGCAGCCCCTGGGGGGGGAGGTCCCCCTGGACGCACGGGAACACTGAAGCTTTCTTT.